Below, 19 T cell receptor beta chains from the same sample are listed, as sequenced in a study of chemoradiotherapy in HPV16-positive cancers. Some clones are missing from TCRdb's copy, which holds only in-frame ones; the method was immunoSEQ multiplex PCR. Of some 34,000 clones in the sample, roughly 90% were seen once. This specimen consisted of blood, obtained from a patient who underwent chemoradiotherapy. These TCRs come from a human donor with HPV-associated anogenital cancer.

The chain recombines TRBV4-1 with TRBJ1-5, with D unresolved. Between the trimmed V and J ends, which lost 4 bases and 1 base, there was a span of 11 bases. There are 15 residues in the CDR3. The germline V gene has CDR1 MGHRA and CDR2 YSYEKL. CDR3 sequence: CASSPVSESNQPQHF. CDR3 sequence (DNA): TGCGCCAGCAGCCCCGTCAGTGAGAGCAATCAGCCCCAGCATTTT.

The CDR3 here is CAWAGQGWDTQYF. The CDR3 DNA sequence: TGTGCCTGGGCCGGACAGGGTTGGGATACGCAGTATTTT. J is TRBJ2-3 and V is TRBV30, with TRBD1 matching over 8 bases. Germline V gene sequence: CDR1 GTSNPN, CDR2 SVGIG (reference sequence). The CDR3 runs to 13 residues. V shed 5 bases, J shed 6 bases, and the junction held 7 bases outside the gene matches. The variable domain in full, with the rest retrieved from reference TRBV30 and TRBJ2-3, is SQTIHQWPATLVQPVGSPLSLECTVEGTSNPNLYWYRQAAGRGLQLLFYSVGIGQISSEVPQNLSASRPQDRQFILSSKKLLLSDSGFYLCAWAGQGWDTQYFGPGTRLTVL.

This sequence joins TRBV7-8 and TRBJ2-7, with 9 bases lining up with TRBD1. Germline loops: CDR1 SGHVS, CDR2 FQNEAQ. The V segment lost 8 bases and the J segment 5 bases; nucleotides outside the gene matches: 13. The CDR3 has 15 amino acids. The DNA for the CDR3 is TGTGCCAGCCGCCAGGCGCGGGACAGGGCCCACGAGCAGTACTTC. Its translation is CASRQARDRAHEQYF.

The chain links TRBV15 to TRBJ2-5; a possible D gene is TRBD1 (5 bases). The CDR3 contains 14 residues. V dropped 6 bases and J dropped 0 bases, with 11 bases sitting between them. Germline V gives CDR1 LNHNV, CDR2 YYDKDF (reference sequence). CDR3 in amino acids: CATRSRVYQETQYF. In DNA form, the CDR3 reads TGTGCCACCAGGAGCAGGGTGTACCAAGAGACCCAGTACTTC. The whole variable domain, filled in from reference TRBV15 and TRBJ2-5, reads DAMVIQNPRYQVTQFGKPVTLSCSQTLNHNVMYWYQQKSSQAPKLLFHYYDKDFNNEADTPDNFQSRRPNTSFCFLDIRSPGLGDTAMYLCATRSRVYQETQYFGPGTRLLVL.

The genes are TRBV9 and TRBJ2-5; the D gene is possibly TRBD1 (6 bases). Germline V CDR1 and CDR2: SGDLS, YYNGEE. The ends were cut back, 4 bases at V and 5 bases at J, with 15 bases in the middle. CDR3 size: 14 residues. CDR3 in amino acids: CASSPGASWETQYF. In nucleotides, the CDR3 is TGTGCCAGCAGCCCAGGGGCCTCTTGGGAGACCCAGTACTTC.

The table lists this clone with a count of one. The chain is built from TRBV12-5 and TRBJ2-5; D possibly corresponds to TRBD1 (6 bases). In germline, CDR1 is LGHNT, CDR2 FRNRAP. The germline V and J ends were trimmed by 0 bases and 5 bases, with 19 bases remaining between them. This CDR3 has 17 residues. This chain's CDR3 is CASGLVPTGLDMETQYF. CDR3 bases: TGTGCTAGTGGTTTGGTACCTACAGGGTTGGACATGGAGACCCAGTACTTC.

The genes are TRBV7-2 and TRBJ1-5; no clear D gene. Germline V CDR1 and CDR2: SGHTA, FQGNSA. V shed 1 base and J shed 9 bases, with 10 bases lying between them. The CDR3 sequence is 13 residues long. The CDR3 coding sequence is TGTGCCAGCAGCTTAGGACAAGCAAGGCCCCAGCATTTT. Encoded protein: CASSLGQARPQHF.

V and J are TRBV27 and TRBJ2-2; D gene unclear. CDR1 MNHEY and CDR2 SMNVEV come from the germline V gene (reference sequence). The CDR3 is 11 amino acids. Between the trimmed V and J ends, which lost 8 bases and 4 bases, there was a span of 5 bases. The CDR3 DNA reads TGTGCCAGCCGTGGCACCGGGGAGCTGTTTTTT. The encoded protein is CASRGTGELFF.

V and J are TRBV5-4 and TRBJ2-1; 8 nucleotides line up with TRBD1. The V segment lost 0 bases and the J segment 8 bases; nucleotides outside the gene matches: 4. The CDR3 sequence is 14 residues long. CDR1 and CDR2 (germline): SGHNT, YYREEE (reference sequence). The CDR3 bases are TGTGCCAGCAGCTTGGGGGACAGGAAGGATGAGCAGTTCTTC. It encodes CASSLGDRKDEQFF.

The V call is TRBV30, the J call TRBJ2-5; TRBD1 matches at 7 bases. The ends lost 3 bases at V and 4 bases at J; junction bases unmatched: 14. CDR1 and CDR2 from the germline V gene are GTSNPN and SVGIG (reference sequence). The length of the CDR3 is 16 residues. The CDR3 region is CAWSGRQGLGRETQYF. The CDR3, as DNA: TGTGCCTGGAGCGGGCGACAGGGTCTGGGTCGAGAGACCCAGTACTTC. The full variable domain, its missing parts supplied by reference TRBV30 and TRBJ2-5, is SQTIHQWPATLVQPVGSPLSLECTVEGTSNPNLYWYRQAAGRGLQLLFYSVGIGQISSEVPQNLSASRPQDRQFILSSKKLLLSDSGFYLCAWSGRQGLGRETQYFGPGTRLLVL.

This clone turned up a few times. CDR3 DNA: TGTGCTAGTGGTTTGATCGGGTCTCGATACAATGAGCAGTTCTTC. This sequence encodes CASGLIGSRYNEQFF. The chain combines TRBV12-5 with TRBJ2-1; no reliable D call. Germline values: CDR1 LGHNT, CDR2 FRNRAP. The V end lost 2 bases, the J end lost 4 bases, and 12 bases lay between the germline ends. The CDR3 is made up of 15 amino acids.

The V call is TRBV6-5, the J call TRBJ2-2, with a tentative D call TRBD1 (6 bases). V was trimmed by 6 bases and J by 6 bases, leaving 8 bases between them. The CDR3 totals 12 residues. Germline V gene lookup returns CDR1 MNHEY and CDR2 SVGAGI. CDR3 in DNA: TGTGCCAGCAGGCAGGGGCCCGGGGAGCTGTTTTTT. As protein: CASRQGPGELFF.

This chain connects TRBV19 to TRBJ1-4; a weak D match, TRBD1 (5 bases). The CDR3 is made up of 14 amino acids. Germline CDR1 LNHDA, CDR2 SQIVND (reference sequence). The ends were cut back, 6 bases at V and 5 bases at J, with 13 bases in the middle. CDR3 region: CASRRRQSNEKLFF. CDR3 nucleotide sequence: TGTGCCAGTAGGCGAAGACAGAGCAATGAAAAACTGTTTTTT. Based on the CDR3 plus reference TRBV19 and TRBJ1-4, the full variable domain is DGGITQSPKYLFRKEGQNVTLSCEQNLNHDAMYWYRQDPGQGLRLIYYSQIVNDFQKGDIAEGYSVSREKKESFPLTVTSAQKNPTAFYLCASRRRQSNEKLFFGSGTQLSVL.

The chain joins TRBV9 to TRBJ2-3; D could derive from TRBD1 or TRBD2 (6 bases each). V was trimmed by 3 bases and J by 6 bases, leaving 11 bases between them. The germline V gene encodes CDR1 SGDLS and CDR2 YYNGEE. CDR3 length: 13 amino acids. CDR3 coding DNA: TGTGCCAGCAGCGGGGGGGCAGGGGATACGCAGTATTTT. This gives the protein CASSGGAGDTQYF. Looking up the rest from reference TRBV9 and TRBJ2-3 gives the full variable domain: DSGVTQTPKHLITATGQRVTLRCSPRSGDLSVYWYQQSLDQGLQFLIQYYNGEERAKGNILERFSAQQFPDLHSELNLSSLELGDSALYFCASSGGAGDTQYFGPGTRLTVL.

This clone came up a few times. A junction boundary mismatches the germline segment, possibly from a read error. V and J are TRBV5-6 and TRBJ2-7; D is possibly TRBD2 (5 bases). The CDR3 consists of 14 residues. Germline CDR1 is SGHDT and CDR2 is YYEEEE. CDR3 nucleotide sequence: TGTGCCAGCAGTTTGGGCTTACGGGGAAACGAGCAGTACTTC. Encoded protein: CASSLGLRGNEQYF.

As DNA, the CDR3 is TGTGCCAGCAGTTGGCAGGGCGAGCAGTACTTC. Protein sequence: CASSWQGEQYF. V gene TRBV5-6 combines with J gene TRBJ2-7; a possible D gene is TRBD1 (5 bases). Trimming pared 5 bases from V and 6 bases from J, leaving 9 bases between. The CDR3 has 11 amino acids. Germline V gives CDR1 SGHDT, CDR2 YYEEEE. The entire variable domain, with the rest obtained from reference TRBV5-6 and TRBJ2-7, is as follows: DAGVTQSPTHLIKTRGQQVTLRCSPKSGHDTVSWYQQALGQGPQFIFQYYEEEERQRGNFPDRFSGHQFPNYSSELNVNALLLGDSALYLCASSWQGEQYFGPGTRLTVT.

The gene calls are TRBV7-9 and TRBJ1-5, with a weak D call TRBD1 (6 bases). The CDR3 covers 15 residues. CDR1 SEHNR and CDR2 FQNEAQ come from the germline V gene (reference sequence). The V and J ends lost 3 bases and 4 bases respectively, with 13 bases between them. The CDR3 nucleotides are TGTGCCAGCAGCTTTTCCGGGACAATAAATCAGCCCCAGCATTTT. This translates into CASSFSGTINQPQHF.

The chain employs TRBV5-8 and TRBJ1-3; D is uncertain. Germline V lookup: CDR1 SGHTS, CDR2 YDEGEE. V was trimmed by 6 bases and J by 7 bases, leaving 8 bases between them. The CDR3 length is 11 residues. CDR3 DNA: TGTGCCAGCACCAATCGGAACACCATATATTTT. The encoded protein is CASTNRNTIYF.

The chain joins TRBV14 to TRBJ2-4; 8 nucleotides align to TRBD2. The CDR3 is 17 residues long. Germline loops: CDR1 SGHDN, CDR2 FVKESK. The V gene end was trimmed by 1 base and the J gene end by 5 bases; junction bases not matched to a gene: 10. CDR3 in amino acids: CASSQVGTGGTQNIQYF. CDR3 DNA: TGTGCCAGCAGCCAAGTGGGGACGGGGGGGACCCAAAACATTCAGTACTTC.